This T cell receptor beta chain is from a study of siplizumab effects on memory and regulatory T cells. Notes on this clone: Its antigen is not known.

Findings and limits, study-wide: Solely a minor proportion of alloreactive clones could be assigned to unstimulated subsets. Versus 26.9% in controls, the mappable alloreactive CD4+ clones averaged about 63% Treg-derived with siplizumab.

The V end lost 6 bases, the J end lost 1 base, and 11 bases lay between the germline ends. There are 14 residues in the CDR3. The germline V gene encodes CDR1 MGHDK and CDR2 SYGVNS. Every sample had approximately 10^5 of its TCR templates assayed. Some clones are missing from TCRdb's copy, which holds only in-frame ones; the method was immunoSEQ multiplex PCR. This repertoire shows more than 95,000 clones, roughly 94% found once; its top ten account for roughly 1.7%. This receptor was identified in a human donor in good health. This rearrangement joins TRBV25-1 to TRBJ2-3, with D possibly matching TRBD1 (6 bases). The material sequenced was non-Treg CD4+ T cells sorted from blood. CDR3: CASSPSGGTDTQYF. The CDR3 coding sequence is TGTGCCAGCAGCCCGTCAGGGGGCACAGATACGCAGTATTTT.